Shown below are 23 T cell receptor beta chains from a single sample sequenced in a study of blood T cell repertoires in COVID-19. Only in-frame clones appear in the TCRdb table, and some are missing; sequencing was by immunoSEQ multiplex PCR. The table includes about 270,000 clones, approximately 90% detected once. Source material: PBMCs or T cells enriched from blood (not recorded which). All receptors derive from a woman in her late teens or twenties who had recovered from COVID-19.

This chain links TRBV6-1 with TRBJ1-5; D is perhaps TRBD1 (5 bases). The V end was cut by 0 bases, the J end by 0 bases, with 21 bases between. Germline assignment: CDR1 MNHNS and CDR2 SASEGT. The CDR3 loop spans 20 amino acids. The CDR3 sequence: CASSEAYRPITQHSNQPQHF. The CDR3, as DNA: TGTGCCAGCAGTGAAGCCTACAGGCCAATTACACAACATAGCAATCAGCCCCAGCATTTT.

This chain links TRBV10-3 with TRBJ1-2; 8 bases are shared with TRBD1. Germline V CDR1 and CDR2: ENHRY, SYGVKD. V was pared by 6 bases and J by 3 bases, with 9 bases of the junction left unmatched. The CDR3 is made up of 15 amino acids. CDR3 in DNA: TGTGCCATCAGACCGGGAGGACAGGGCCACTATGGCTACACCTTC. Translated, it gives CAIRPGGQGHYGYTF.

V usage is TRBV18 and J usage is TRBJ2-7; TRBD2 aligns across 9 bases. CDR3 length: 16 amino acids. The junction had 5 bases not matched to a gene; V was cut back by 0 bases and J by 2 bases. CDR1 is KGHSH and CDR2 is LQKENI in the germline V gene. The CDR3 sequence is CASSPPTLAGTYEQYF. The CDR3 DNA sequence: TGTGCCAGCTCACCACCGACCCTAGCGGGGACCTACGAGCAGTACTTC.

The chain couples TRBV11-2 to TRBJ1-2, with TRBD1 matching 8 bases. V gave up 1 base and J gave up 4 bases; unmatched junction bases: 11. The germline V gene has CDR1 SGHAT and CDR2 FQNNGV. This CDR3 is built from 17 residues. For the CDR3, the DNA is TGTGCCAGCAGCTTAGCTTATCCAGGGGGCGTGGGCTATGGCTACACCTTC. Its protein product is CASSLAYPGGVGYGYTF.

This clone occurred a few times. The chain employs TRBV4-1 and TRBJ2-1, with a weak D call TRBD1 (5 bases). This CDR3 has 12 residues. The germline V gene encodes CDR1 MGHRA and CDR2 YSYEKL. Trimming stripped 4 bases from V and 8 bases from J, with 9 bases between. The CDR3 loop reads CASSLQGYEQFF. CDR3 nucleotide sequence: TGCGCCAGCAGCCTTCAGGGCTATGAGCAGTTCTTC.

CDR3 sequence: CASSDGSLGSNQPQHF. Here the CDR3 DNA reads TGCGCCAGCAGTGATGGGAGCCTAGGTAGCAATCAGCCCCAGCATTTT. V and J are TRBV10-2 and TRBJ1-5, with D unresolved. V lost 3 bases, J lost 0 bases, and 12 bases lay in between. Germline-derived CDR1 and CDR2 are WSHSY and SAAADI. The CDR3 loop spans 16 amino acids.

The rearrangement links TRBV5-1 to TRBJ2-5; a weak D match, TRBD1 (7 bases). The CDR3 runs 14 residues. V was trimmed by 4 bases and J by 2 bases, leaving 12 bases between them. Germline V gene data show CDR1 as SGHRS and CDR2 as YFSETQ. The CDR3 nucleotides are TGCGCCAGCAGCCGCGGGACAGATCAAGAGACCCAGTACTTC. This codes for CASSRGTDQETQYF.

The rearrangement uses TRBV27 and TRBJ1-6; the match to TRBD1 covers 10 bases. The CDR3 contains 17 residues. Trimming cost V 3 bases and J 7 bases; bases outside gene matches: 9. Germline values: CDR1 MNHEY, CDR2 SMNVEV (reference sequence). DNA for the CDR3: TGTGCCAGCAGTTTCCTGAACCCGGGACAGGGGAATTCACCCCTCCACTTT. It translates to CASSFLNPGQGNSPLHF.

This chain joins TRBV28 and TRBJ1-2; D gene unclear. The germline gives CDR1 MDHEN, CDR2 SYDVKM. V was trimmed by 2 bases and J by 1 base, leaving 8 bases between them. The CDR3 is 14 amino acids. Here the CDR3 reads CASSLAGHNYGYTF. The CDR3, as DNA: TGTGCCAGCAGTTTAGCGGGTCATAACTATGGCTACACCTTC.

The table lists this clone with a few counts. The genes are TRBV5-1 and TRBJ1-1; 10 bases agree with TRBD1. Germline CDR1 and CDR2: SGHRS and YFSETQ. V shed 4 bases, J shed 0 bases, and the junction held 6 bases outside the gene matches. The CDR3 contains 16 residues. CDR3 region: CASSRGQGIMNTEAFF. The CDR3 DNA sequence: TGCGCCAGCAGCCGGGGACAGGGGATCATGAACACTGAAGCTTTCTTT.

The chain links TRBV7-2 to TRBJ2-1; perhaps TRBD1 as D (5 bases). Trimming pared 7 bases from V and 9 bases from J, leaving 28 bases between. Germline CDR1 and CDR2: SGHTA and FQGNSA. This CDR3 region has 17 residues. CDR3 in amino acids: CASTPGLWSAPVGEQFF. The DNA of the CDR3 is TGTGCCAGCACCCCAGGGTTATGGTCCGCCCCGGTCGGTGAGCAGTTCTTC.

The CDR3 sequence is CASRSTGAYNSPLHF. The CDR3 nucleotides read TGTGCCAGCAGATCGACAGGGGCGTATAATTCACCCCTCCACTTT. The chain recombines TRBV7-9 with TRBJ1-6; 8 nucleotides match TRBD1. CDR3 length: 15 amino acids. The junction had 5 bases not matched to a gene; V was cut back by 6 bases and J by 4 bases. Germline CDR1 and CDR2: SEHNR and FQNEAQ (reference sequence).

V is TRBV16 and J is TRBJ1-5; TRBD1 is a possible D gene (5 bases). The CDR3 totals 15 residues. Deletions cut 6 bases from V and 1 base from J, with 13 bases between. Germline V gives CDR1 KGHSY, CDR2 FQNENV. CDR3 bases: TGTGCCAGCAGTCGAGGGGAGGGGAGCAATCAGCCCCAGCATTTT. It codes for CASSRGEGSNQPQHF.

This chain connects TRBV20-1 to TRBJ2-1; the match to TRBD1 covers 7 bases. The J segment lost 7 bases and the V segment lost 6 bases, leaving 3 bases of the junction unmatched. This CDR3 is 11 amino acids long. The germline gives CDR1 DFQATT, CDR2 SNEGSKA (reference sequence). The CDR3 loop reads CSAGQKNEQFF. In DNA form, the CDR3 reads TGCAGTGCGGGACAGAAGAATGAGCAGTTCTTC.

The CDR3 nucleotides are TGTGCCAGCAGCCCGCGCGGACAGAACTATGGCTACACCTTC. This gives the protein CASSPRGQNYGYTF. This sequence joins TRBV5-4 and TRBJ1-2; a weak D match, TRBD1 (6 bases). The CDR3 is 14 amino acids. Looked up from germline, CDR1 is SGHNT and CDR2 is YYREEE (reference sequence). Trimming took 4 bases from V and 2 from J, leaving 12 bases between them.

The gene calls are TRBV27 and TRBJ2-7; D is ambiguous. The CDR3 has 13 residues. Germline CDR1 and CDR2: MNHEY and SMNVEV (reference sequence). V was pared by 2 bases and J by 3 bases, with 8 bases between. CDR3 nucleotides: TGTGCCAGCAGTTTAGGGCAGGACTACGAGCAGTACTTC. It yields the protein CASSLGQDYEQYF.

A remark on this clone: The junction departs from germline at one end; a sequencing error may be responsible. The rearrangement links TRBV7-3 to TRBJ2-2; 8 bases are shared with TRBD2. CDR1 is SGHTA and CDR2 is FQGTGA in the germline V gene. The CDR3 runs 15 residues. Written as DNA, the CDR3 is TGTGCCAGCAGCCTCGGGGGGGCGAACGCCGGGGAGCTGTTTTTT. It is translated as CASSLGGANAGELFF.

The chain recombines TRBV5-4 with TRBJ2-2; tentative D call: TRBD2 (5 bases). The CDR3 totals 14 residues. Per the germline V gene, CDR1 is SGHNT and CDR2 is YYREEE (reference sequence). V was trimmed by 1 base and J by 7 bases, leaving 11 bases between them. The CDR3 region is CASSLLGSDGELFF. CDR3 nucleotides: TGTGCCAGCAGCTTGTTGGGGAGCGACGGGGAGCTGTTTTTT.

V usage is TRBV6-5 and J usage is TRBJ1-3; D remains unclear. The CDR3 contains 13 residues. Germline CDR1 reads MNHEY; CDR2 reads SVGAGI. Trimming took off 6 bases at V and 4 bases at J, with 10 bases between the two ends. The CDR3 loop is CASSRGAGNTIYF. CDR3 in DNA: TGTGCCAGCAGCCGCGGCGCGGGAAACACCATATATTTT.

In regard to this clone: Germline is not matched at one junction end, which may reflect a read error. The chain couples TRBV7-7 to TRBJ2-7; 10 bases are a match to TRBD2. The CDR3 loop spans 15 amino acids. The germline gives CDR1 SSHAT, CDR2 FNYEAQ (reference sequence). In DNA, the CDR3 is TGTGCTAGCAGCTTAGCACTAGCGGGGATCAACGAGCAGTACTTC. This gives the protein CASSLALAGINEQYF.

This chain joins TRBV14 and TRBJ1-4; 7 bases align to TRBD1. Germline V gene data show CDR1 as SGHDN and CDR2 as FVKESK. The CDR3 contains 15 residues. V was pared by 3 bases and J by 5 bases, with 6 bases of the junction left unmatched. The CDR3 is CASSQRQGMNEKLFF. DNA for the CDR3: TGTGCCAGCAGCCAGAGACAGGGTATGAATGAAAAACTGTTTTTT.

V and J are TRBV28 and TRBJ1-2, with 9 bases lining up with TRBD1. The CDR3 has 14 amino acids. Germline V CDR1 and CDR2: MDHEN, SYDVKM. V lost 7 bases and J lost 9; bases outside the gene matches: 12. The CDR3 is CASILSGTGMRYTF. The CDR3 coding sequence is TGTGCCAGCATTCTCTCCGGGACAGGGATGCGCTACACCTTC.

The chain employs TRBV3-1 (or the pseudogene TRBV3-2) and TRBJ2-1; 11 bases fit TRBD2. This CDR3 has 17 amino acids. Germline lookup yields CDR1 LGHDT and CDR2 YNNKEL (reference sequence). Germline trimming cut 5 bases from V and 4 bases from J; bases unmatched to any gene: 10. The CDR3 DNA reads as TGTGCCAGCAGCTTACGACTAGCGGGGTCCGCTTACAATGAGCAGTTCTTC. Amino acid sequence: CASSLRLAGSAYNEQFF.